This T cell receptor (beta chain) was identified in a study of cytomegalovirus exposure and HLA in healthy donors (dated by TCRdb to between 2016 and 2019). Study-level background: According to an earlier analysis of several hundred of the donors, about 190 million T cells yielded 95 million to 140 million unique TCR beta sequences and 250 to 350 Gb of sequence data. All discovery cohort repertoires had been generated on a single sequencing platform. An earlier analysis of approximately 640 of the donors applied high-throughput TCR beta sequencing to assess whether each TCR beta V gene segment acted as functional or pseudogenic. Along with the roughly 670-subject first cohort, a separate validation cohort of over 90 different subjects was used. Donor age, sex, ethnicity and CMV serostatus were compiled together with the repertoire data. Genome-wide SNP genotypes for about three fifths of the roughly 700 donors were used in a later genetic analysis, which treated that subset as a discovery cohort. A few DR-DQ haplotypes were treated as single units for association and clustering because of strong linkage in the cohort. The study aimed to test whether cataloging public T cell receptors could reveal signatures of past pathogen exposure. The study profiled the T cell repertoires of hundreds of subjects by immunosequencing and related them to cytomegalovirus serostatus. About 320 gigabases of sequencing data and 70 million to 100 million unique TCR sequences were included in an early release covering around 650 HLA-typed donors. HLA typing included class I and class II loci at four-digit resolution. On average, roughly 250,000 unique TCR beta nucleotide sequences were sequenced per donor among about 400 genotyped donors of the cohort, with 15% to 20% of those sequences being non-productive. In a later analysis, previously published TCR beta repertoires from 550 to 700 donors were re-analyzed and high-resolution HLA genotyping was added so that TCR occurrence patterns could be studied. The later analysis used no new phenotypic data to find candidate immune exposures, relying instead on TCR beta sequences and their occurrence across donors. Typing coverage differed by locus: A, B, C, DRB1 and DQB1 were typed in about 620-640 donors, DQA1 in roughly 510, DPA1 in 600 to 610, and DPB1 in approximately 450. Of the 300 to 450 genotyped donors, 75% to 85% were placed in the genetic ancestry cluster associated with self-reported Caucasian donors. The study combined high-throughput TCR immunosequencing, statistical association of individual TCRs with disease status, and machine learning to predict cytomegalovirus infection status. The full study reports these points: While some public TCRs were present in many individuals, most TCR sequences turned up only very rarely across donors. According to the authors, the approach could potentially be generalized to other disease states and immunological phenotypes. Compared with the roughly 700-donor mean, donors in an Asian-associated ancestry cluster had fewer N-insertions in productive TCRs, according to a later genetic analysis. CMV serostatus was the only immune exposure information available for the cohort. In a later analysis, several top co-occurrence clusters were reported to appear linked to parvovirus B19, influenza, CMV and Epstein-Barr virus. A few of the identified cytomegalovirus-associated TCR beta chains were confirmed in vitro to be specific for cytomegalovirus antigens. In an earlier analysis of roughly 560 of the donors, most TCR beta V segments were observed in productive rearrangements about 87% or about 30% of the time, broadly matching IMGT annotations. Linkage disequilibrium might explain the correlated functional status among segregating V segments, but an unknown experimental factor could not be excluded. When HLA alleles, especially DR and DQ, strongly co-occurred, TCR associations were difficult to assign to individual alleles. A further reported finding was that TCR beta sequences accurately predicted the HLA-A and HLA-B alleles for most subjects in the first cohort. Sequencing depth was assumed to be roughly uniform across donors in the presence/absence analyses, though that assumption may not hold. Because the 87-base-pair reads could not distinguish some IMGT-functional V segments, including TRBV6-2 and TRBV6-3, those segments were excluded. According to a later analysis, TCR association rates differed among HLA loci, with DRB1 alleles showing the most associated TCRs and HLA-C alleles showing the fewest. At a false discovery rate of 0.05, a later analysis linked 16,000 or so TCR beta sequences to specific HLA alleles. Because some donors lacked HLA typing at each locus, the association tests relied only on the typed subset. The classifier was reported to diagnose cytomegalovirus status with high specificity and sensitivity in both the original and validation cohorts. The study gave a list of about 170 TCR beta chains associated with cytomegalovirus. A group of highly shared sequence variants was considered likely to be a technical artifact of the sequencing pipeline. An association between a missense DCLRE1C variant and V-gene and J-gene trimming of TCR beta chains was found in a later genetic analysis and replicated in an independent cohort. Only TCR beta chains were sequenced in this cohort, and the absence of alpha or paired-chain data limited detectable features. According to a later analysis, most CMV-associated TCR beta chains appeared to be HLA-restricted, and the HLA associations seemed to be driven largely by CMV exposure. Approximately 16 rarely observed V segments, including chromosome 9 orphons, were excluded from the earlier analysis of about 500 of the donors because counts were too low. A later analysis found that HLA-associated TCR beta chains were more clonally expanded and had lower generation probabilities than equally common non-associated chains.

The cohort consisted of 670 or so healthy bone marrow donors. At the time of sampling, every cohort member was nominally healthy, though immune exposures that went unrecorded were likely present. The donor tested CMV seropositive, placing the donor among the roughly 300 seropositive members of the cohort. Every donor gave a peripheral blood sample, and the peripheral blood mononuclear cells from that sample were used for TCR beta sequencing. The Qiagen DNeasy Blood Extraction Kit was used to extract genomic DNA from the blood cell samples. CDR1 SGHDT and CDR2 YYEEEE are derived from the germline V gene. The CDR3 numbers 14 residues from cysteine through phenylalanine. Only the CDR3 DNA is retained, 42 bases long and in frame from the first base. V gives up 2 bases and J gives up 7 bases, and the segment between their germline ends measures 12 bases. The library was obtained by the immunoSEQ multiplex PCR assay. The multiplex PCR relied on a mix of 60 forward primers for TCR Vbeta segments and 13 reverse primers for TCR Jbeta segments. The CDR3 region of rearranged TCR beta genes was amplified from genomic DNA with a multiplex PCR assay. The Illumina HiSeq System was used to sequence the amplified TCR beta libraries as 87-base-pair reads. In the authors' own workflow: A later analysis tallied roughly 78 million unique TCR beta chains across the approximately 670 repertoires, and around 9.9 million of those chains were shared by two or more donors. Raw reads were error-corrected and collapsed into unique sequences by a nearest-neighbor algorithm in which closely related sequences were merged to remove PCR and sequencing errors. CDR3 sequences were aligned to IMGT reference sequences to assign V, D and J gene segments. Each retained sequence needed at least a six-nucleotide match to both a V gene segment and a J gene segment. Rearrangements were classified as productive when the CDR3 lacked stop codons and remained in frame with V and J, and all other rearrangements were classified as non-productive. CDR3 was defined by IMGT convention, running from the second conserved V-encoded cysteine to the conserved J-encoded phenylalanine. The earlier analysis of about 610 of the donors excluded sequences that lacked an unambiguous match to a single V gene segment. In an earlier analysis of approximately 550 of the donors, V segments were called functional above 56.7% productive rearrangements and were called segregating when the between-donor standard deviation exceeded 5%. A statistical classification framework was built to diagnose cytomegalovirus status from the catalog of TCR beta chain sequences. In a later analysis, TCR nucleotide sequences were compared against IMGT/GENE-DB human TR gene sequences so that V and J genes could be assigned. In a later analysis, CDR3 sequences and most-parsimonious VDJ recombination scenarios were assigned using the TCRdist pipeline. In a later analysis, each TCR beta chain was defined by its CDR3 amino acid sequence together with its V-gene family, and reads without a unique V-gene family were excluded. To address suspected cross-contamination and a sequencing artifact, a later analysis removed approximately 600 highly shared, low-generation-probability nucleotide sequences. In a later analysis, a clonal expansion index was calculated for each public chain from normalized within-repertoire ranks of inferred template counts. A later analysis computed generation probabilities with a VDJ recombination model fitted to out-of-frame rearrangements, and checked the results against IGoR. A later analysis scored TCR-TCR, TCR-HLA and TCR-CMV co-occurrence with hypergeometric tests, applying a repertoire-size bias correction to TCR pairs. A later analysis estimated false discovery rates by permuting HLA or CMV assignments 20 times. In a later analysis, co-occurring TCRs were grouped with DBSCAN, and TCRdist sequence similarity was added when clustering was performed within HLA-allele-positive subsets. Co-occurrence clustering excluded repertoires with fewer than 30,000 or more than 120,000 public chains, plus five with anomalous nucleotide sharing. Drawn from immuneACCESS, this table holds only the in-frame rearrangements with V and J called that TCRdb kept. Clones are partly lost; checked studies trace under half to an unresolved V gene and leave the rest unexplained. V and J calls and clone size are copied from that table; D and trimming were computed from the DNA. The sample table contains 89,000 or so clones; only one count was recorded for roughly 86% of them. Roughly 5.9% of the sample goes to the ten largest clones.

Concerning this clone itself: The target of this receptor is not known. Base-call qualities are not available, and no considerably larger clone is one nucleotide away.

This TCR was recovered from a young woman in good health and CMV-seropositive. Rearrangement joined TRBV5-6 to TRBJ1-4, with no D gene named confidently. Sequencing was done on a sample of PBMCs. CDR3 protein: CASSFAVLGEKLFF. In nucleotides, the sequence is TGTGCCAGCAGCTTTGCCGTACTTGGTGAAAAACTGTTTTTT.